This T cell receptor beta chain derives from a study of T cell repertoires in cytomegalovirus infection. Study-wide background: HLA-B-restricted CMV epitopes that are well studied were used alongside recently identified HLA-C-restricted ones. Public TCR beta signatures marked donors with CMV infection and the matching HLA.

V lost 5 bases, J lost 1 base, and 8 bases lay in between. The CDR3 extends over 14 amino acids. Germline CDR1 is KGHDR and CDR2 is SFDVKD. Study results and caveats: CMV-specific HLA-C-restricted TCR beta clonotypes dominated the ex vivo response. Of the TCR beta families, the public ones yielded a cumulative frequency that identified carriers of CMV plus the relevant HLA.

MiXCR, applied by TCRdb to the reads, yields one record per CDR3 protein. This sample has 650,000 to 900,000 distinct CDR3 sequences, with 25% to 30% found just once. This clonotype was picked up one time. Its matching antigen is unknown. The rearrangement uses TRBV24-1 and TRBJ2-1; D is perhaps TRBD1 (5 bases). This clonotype originated in a human donor in good health (CMV status not recorded). Some clones in this sample may be carry-over from other donors' samples. The input for sequencing was cultured CD8+ T cells from PBMCs, taken from culture after CMV antigen stimulation. This chain's CDR3 is CATSGGGSYNEQFF. CDR3 bases: TGTGCCACCAGTGGGGGCGGTTCCTACAATGAGCAGTTCTTC.